This T cell receptor (beta chain) was captured in a study of CD8 T cells in Susac syndrome. Findings and caveats of the study: The relatively small number of individuals in the TCR sequencing and HLA analysis was acknowledged by the study. The greatest CD8+ clonal expansion in Susac occurred in TEMRA cells and in active patients.

With random hexamers, reverse transcription was performed on about 0.5 to 1 ug of RNA. TCRdb used MiXCR to reprocess the immunoSEQ multiplex PCR reads, holding one entry per CDR3 protein. The data contain roughly 89,000 distinct CDR3 sequences, about 96% of them singletons. The sequenced target, TCR beta, came from blood CD8+ and CD4+ T cells. Details on this clonotype: Its antigen is not known.

The CDR3 consists of 16 residues. The V gene end was trimmed by 4 bases and the J gene end by 4 bases; junction bases not matched to a gene: 11. Germline V gene lookup returns CDR1 SGHTA and CDR2 FQGNSA. Input material: CD8+ T cells from PBMCs. This clonotype was sampled from a human donor with Susac syndrome. The chain joins TRBV7-2 to TRBJ2-7, with 9 bases lining up with TRBD2. The DNA for the CDR3 is TGTGCCAGCAGCTCCAATTTAGCGGGAGTAGCTTACGAGCAGTACTTC. The encoded protein is CASSSNLAGVAYEQYF.